The source of this T cell receptor (beta chain) is a study of blood T cell repertoires in COVID-19. Study at large: From the United States, Italy and Spain came samples of acute and convalescent COVID-19. PBMCs, B-cell-depleted T cells, or T cells provided the cDNA or gDNA that made up the material.

The length of the CDR3 is 14 residues. V shed 6 bases and J 6 bases; nucleotides not matched to a gene: 7. Germline V lookup: CDR1 SGHVS, CDR2 FQNEAQ. Per the original methods: Estimation of nucleated cell counts relied on the amplification of reference gene primers. Some clones are missing from TCRdb's copy, which holds only in-frame ones; the method was immunoSEQ multiplex PCR. V, J and clone size are taken as reported in that table, and D and trimming were inferred from the DNA itself. The sample includes approximately 150,000 clones, 80% to 90% seen only once; the top ten take about 2.5%. Sequencing was performed on peripheral blood. The chain carries TRBV7-8 and TRBJ1-2, with TRBD1 matching 10 bases. The origin of this receptor is a human donor with acute or convalescent COVID-19. The donor label of this sample is uncertain. For the CDR3, the DNA is TGTGCCAGCAGACCCGGGACAGGGGACGATGGCTACACCTTC. This encodes CASRPGTGDDGYTF.